These 20 T cell receptor beta chains share one sample of origin, sequenced in a study of T cells in Graves' hyperthyroidism and ophthalmopathy. TCR beta CDR3 sequences were amplified from RNA transcripts. Carried out on the TCR CDR3, a first-round RT-PCR used the HTBI primer set. From the multiplex PCR reads, TCRdb called clonotypes with MiXCR, one entry per CDR3 protein. Counted here are 300,000 to 350,000 distinct CDR3 sequences, 15% to 20% occurring once; the ten biggest clones make up around 50%. Sequenced input: blood. These receptors were collected from a woman in her fifties or sixties with Graves' hyperthyroidism.

Many counts were recorded for this clonotype. This sequence joins TRBV2 and TRBJ2-1; D may be TRBD2 (6 bases). Germline V lookup: CDR1 SNHLY, CDR2 FYNNEI. This CDR3 is built from 16 residues. V lost 4 bases and J lost 2, with 15 bases in between. The CDR3 nucleotides are TGTGCCAGCAGTGCTCAGGGACGGACTACCTACAATGAGCAGTTCTTC. The encoded protein is CASSAQGRTTYNEQFF.

This clonotype is a singleton in its sample. This chain uses TRBV4-1 with TRBJ2-1; D is possibly TRBD1 (5 bases). The V gene lost 3 bases and the J gene lost 0 bases, with 18 bases spanning the gap. Germline CDR1 is MGHRA and CDR2 is YSYEKL. The CDR3 is made up of 18 amino acids. CDR3: CASSHTMQGLRSYNEQFF. CDR3 bases: TGCGCCAGCAGCCACACCATGCAGGGTCTCCGCTCCTACAATGAGCAGTTCTTC.

The chain couples TRBV3-1 to TRBJ2-5; 10 bases are shared with TRBD2. Looked up from germline, CDR1 is LGHDT and CDR2 is YNNKEL (reference sequence). CDR3 size: 17 residues. J was trimmed by 1 base and V by 4 bases; bases with no gene match: 9. The CDR3 nucleotides read TGTGCCAGCAGCCTGGGGCCTAGCGGGAGTTTCCAAGAGACCCAGTACTTC. This encodes CASSLGPSGSFQETQYF.

This clonotype was counted many times. The rearrangement links TRBV12-3 or TRBV12-4 to TRBJ2-3; 15 nucleotides line up with TRBD2. The length of the CDR3 is 17 residues. J lost 3 bases, V lost 5 bases, and 6 bases had no gene match. The CDR3 here is CASSPGLAGGRTDTQYF. In DNA form, the CDR3 reads TGTGCCAGCAGTCCCGGACTAGCGGGGGGGCGAACAGATACGCAGTATTTT.

This clonotype was counted a few times. The gene calls are TRBV20-1 and TRBJ2-3, with 7 bases matching TRBD2. CDR1 and CDR2 (germline): DFQATT, SNEGSKA (reference sequence). There are 13 residues in the CDR3. CDR3 region: CGGVRASTDTQYF. The CDR3 DNA reads TGCGGGGGGGTTAGGGCGAGCACAGATACGCAGTATTTT.

The chain couples TRBV19 to TRBJ2-1; no clear D. This CDR3 comprises 12 residues. V was pared by 9 bases and J by 6 bases, with 12 bases between. Germline loops: CDR1 LNHDA, CDR2 SQIVND (reference sequence). CDR3 sequence: CARPPGSNEQFF. The CDR3 nucleotides read TGTGCCAGACCCCCCGGAAGCAATGAGCAGTTCTTC.

A few counts support this clonotype. The chain carries TRBV12-3 or TRBV12-4 and TRBJ1-3; D uncertain. The CDR3 runs to 12 residues. Between the trimmed V and J ends, which lost 5 bases and 7 bases, there was a span of 9 bases. The CDR3 loop is CASSPVRNTIYF. CDR3 coding DNA: TGTGCCAGCAGTCCAGTACGGAACACCATATATTTT.

There are a few counts of this clonotype. The V gene is TRBV19, the J gene TRBJ1-2; D unclear. The ends were cut back, 5 bases at V and 4 bases at J, with 8 bases in the middle. The CDR3 spans 12 residues. Germline-derived CDR1 and CDR2 are LNHDA and SQIVND (reference sequence). CDR3 amino acids: CASSEQFYGYTF. The DNA of the CDR3 is TGTGCCAGTAGTGAACAGTTCTATGGCTACACCTTC. Drawing the rest from reference TRBV19 and TRBJ1-2, the complete variable domain is DGGITQSPKYLFRKEGQNVTLSCEQNLNHDAMYWYRQDPGQGLRLIYYSQIVNDFQKGDIAEGYSVSREKKESFPLTVTSAQKNPTAFYLCASSEQFYGYTFGSGTRLTVV.

The J gene is TRBJ2-3, the V gene TRBV9, with TRBD2 matching 11 bases. This CDR3 is 16 amino acids long. Germline assignment: CDR1 SGDLS and CDR2 YYNGEE. J was trimmed by 4 bases and V by 1 base; bases with no gene match: 5. CDR3 region: CASSVWASGGSDTQYF. The CDR3 coding sequence is TGTGCCAGCAGCGTATGGGCTAGCGGGGGGTCAGATACGCAGTATTTT.

This clonotype came up many times. V gene TRBV30 combines with J gene TRBJ1-1; perhaps TRBD1 as D (6 bases). Germline V gene lookup returns CDR1 GTSNPN and CDR2 SVGIG (reference sequence). V lost 3 bases and J lost 4, with 12 bases in between. The CDR3 totals 13 residues. The CDR3 loop reads CAWRAEGGTEAFF. CDR3 nucleotides: TGTGCCTGGAGGGCCGAGGGGGGCACTGAAGCTTTCTTT.

This clonotype has just a few counts. This chain connects TRBV7-6 to TRBJ2-7; D unclear. There are 12 residues in the CDR3. From germline, CDR1 is SGHVS and CDR2 FNYEAQ. Trimming cost V 2 bases and J 7 bases, with 9 bases left between them. CDR3 protein: CASSLNPREQYF. In DNA, the CDR3 is TGTGCCAGCAGCTTAAACCCGCGGGAGCAGTACTTC. Complete variable domain (other parts from reference TRBV7-6 and TRBJ2-7): GAGVSQSPRYKVTKRGQDVALRCDPISGHVSLYWYRQALGQGPEFLTYFNYEAQQDKSGLPNDRFSAERPEGSISTLTIQRTEQRDSAMYRCASSLNPREQYFGPGTRLTVT.

This clonotype occurred many times. CDR3 in amino acids: CASSPGTARDTQYF. Here the CDR3 DNA reads TGTGCCAGCTCACCCGGGACTGCCCGAGATACGCAGTATTTT. This chain uses TRBV18 with TRBJ2-3; D might be TRBD2 (6 bases). Between the trimmed V and J ends, which lost 3 bases and 5 bases, there was a span of 12 bases. The CDR3 covers 14 residues. CDR1 KGHSH and CDR2 LQKENI come from the germline V gene.

This clonotype turned up a few times. The gene calls are TRBV14 and TRBJ2-2; no firm D call. V lost 0 bases and J lost 3, with 5 bases in between. Germline V CDR1 and CDR2: SGHDN, FVKESK. This CDR3 comprises 14 residues. The CDR3 DNA reads as TGTGCCAGCAGCCAAGATGCCTACACCGGGGAGCTGTTTTTT. As protein: CASSQDAYTGELFF.

The genes are TRBV2 and TRBJ1-2; weak D call: TRBD1 (6 bases). This CDR3 is 13 amino acids long. Germline lookup yields CDR1 SNHLY and CDR2 FYNNEI. V was pared by 7 bases and J by 8 bases, with 17 bases between. DNA of the CDR3: TGTGCCAGCAAGGGGACACAGGCCGGGGGCTACACCTTC. Amino acid sequence: CASKGTQAGGYTF.

This clonotype occurred a few times. The rearrangement joins TRBV27 to TRBJ2-2; D remains unclear. Germline CDR1 is MNHEY and CDR2 is SMNVEV (reference sequence). This CDR3 comprises 12 residues. V was cut by 4 bases and J by 5 bases, with 5 bases left in between. In DNA form, the CDR3 reads TGTGCCAGCAGTTACGAGACCGGGGAGCTGTTTTTT. Translated: CASSYETGELFF.

Ten or more counts support this clonotype. The rearrangement uses TRBV13 and TRBJ2-7; the D gene is possibly TRBD2 (5 bases). V was clipped by 0 bases and J by 3 bases, with 9 bases between them. CDR1 is PRHDT and CDR2 is FYEKMQ in the germline V gene (reference sequence). The CDR3 is 14 residues long. The CDR3 here is CASSLGGINYEQYF. The CDR3 bases are TGTGCCAGCAGCTTAGGCGGGATTAACTACGAGCAGTACTTC.

The CDR3 nucleotides are TGCGCCAGCAGCTCCCCAGGGACTAGCGCTTACGAGCAGTACTTC. Its protein product is CASSSPGTSAYEQYF. The rearrangement links TRBV5-1 to TRBJ2-7; TRBD2 agrees at 10 bases. The CDR3 is made up of 15 amino acids. CDR1 is SGHRS, CDR2 YFSETQ, per germline. Trimming cost V 3 bases and J 4 bases; bases outside gene matches: 7.

On this clonotype: A much larger clone lies one base from this, so it may be a read error. The chain is built from TRBV5-5 and TRBJ2-1; perhaps D is TRBD1 or TRBD2 (6 bases each). Germline loops: CDR1 SGHKS, CDR2 YYEKEE (reference sequence). This CDR3 comprises 15 residues. DNA for the CDR3: TGTGCCAGCAGCTTGGTTCGGGTGGGGGGCGATGAGCAGCTCTTC. It codes for CASSLVRVGGDEQLF. The full variable domain, its missing parts supplied by reference TRBV5-5 and TRBJ2-1, is DAGVTQSPTHLIKTRGQQVTLRCSPISGHKSVSWYQQVLGQGPQFIFQYYEKEERGRGNFPDRFSARQFPNYSSELNVNALLLGDSALYLCASSLVRVGGDEQLFGPGTRLTVL.

The V call is TRBV9, the J call TRBJ1-1; D uncertain. The CDR3 extends over 16 amino acids. Trimming took 0 bases from V and 1 from J, leaving 13 bases between them. Germline lookup yields CDR1 SGDLS and CDR2 YYNGEE. The CDR3: CASSVAGGHGNTEAFF. The DNA for the CDR3 is TGTGCCAGCAGCGTAGCAGGAGGGCACGGGAACACTGAAGCTTTCTTT.

The chain carries TRBV29-1 and TRBJ2-5; possibly TRBD1 for D (6 bases). Germline CDR1 SQVTM, CDR2 ANQGSEA. The length of the CDR3 is 14 residues. The V and J ends lost 4 bases and 3 bases respectively, with 15 bases between them. The DNA of the CDR3 is TGCAGCGTTGCCAGGGGCTACGGAGAAGAGACCCAGTACTTC. It encodes CSVARGYGEETQYF.